This passage covers 30 T cell receptor beta chains from one sample sequenced in a study of T cell repertoires in cytomegalovirus infection. Their antigen targets remain unknown. Using its own MiXCR run on the reads, TCRdb lists one record per CDR3 protein. This table holds roughly 100,000 distinct CDR3 sequences, roughly 40% found once. The sample here was CD8+ T cells from cultured PBMCs, taken from culture after CMV antigen stimulation. The receptors stem from a human donor in good health (CMV status not recorded). Some clones in this sample may be carry-over from other donors' samples.

The gene calls are TRBV5-4 and TRBJ1-2; no reliable D call. Trimming pared 2 bases from V and 0 bases from J, leaving 11 bases between. The CDR3 is 15 amino acids. Germline values: CDR1 SGHNT, CDR2 YYREEE (reference sequence). The CDR3 loop is CASSFPDGANYGYTF. CDR3 DNA: TGTGCCAGCAGCTTCCCGGACGGAGCTAACTATGGCTACACCTTC.

This clonotype was observed a few times. The chain employs TRBV11-1 and TRBJ1-1, with D unclear. The CDR3 sequence is 13 residues long. Between the trimmed V and J ends, which lost 1 base and 1 base, there was a span of 4 bases. Germline V gene lookup returns CDR1 SGHAT and CDR2 FQDESV (reference sequence). For the CDR3, the DNA is TGTGCCAGCAGCTTAGTTGCGAACACTGAAGCTTTCTTT. Its protein product is CASSLVANTEAFF.

This clonotype was counted ten times or more. This chain uses TRBV28 with TRBJ1-4; D is uncertain. Germline V gene sequence: CDR1 MDHEN, CDR2 SYDVKM. The CDR3 is 17 amino acids. V shed 2 bases and J shed 1 base, with 14 bases lying between them. The CDR3 loop reads CASSLDPEHLTNEKLFF. DNA for the CDR3: TGTGCCAGCAGTTTAGACCCCGAACACTTAACTAATGAAAAACTGTTTTTT.

The chain links TRBV4-1 to TRBJ1-1; the D is unclear. CDR3 length: 13 residues. CDR1 and CDR2 (germline): MGHRA, YSYEKL. V was pared by 0 bases and J by 8 bases, with 10 bases between. The CDR3 here is CASSQDRTPEAFF. The CDR3 nucleotides are TGCGCCAGCAGCCAAGATAGGACCCCCGAAGCTTTCTTT.

In this sample, this clonotype turned up a few times. This chain connects TRBV7-9 to TRBJ1-4; D unresolved. Per the germline V gene, CDR1 is SEHNR and CDR2 is FQNEAQ (reference sequence). This CDR3 spans 16 amino acids. With 8 bases removed from V and 7 bases from J, the gap between germline ends came to 23 bases. DNA of the CDR3: TGTGCCAGCGAGAGAGGGTCGGGTGGCTCTGGTGAAAAACTGTTTTTT. This encodes CASERGSGGSGEKLFF.

The J gene is TRBJ2-7, the V gene TRBV4-3; no definite D call. Germline values: CDR1 LGHNA, CDR2 YSLEER. The CDR3 loop spans 13 amino acids. Trimming removed 3 bases at V and 3 bases at J, with 9 bases between. As DNA, the CDR3 is TGCGCCAGCAGCCAGATGGACGGCTACGAGCAGTACTTC. Its translation: CASSQMDGYEQYF.

The table lists this clonotype with a few counts. The rearrangement uses TRBV20-1 and TRBJ2-1, with a weak D call TRBD2 (7 bases). The V gene lost 1 base and the J gene lost 2 bases, with 12 bases spanning the gap. Per germline, CDR1 DFQATT and CDR2 SNEGSKA (reference sequence). The CDR3 is 15 amino acids. The CDR3 DNA sequence: TGCAGTGCTAGAGGTCGGGGGGCGGCCTACAATGAGCAGTTCTTC. Its protein is CSARGRGAAYNEQFF.

This chain connects TRBV4-1 to TRBJ2-7, with D perhaps assigned TRBD1 or TRBD2 (5 bases each). The length of the CDR3 is 16 residues. Looked up from germline, CDR1 is MGHRA and CDR2 is YSYEKL. V was trimmed by 0 bases and J by 0 bases, leaving 12 bases between them. The CDR3: CASSQEAMGTSYEQYF. The CDR3 DNA reads TGCGCCAGCAGCCAAGAGGCCATGGGGACCTCCTACGAGCAGTACTTC.

This clonotype was seen ten or more times. The chain employs TRBV10-3 and TRBJ2-7; 7 positions agree with TRBD2. This CDR3 region has 12 residues. CDR1 is ENHRY, CDR2 SYGVKD, per germline. The junction had 0 bases not matched to a gene; V was cut back by 0 bases and J by 7 bases. The DNA for the CDR3 is TGTGCCATCAGTGAGTCGGGGGGGGAGCAGTACTTC. It is translated as CAISESGGEQYF.

The chain carries TRBV5-1 and TRBJ2-3; D possibly corresponds to TRBD2 (5 bases). The CDR3 length is 14 residues. CDR1 and CDR2 (germline): SGHRS, YFSETQ. V was trimmed by 5 bases and J by 4 bases, leaving 14 bases between them. CDR3 protein: CASRLYVEADTQYF. The DNA for the CDR3 is TGCGCCAGCAGGCTTTACGTGGAGGCAGATACGCAGTATTTT.

This chain connects TRBV5-1 to TRBJ1-4; D remains ambiguous. Trimming left V 0 bases short and J 0 bases short, with 6 bases between. The CDR3 is 15 amino acids. CDR1 is SGHRS, CDR2 YFSETQ, per germline. The CDR3 loop reads CASSLDLSTNEKLFF. The CDR3 DNA follows: TGCGCCAGCAGCTTGGACCTGTCAACTAATGAAAAACTGTTTTTT.

This chain uses TRBV7-6 with TRBJ1-1; D gene unclear. Germline loops: CDR1 SGHVS, CDR2 FNYEAQ. This CDR3 is 13 amino acids long. Trimming pared 4 bases from V and 5 bases from J, leaving 11 bases between. In DNA form, the CDR3 reads TGTGCCAGCAGCTCGTCCGGGGTAACTGAAGCTTTCTTT. It codes for CASSSSGVTEAFF.

This clonotype appeared a few times. J is TRBJ2-3 and V is TRBV19; 7 bases map to TRBD1. This CDR3 contains 16 residues. In germline, CDR1 is LNHDA, CDR2 SQIVND (reference sequence). V trimming: 5 bases; J trimming: 2 bases; junction bases outside the gene matches: 10. DNA for the CDR3: TGTGCCAGTAGTGGCCCCGGGACAGTCCTCACAGATACGCAGTATTTT. Translation gives CASSGPGTVLTDTQYF.

This clonotype was detected ten times or more. The rearrangement links TRBV4-2 to TRBJ2-3; D perhaps matches TRBD2 (6 bases). The ends were cut back, 0 bases at V and 13 bases at J, with 17 bases in the middle. Germline V gene lookup returns CDR1 LGHNA and CDR2 YNFKEQ. The CDR3 contains 14 residues. The CDR3 DNA reads TGTGCCAGCAGCCAAGATGATAGCGGAGCCCCTGAGTATTTT. This translates into CASSQDDSGAPEYF.

Concerning this clonotype itself: One junction end disagrees with the germline gene, perhaps due to a read error. This chain connects TRBV4-1 to TRBJ1-2; D unclear. CDR1 and CDR2 (germline): MGHRA, YSYEKL. The CDR3 loop spans 16 amino acids. The CDR3 sequence is CASSQEAASPNYGYTF. The CDR3 nucleotides are TGTGCCAGCAGCCAAGAAGCAGCGTCGCCAAACTATGGCTACACCTTC.

The rearrangement links TRBV28 to TRBJ2-1; TRBD2 matches at 11 bases. CDR3 length: 13 residues. V gave up 3 bases and J gave up 9 bases; unmatched junction bases: 1. The germline CDR1 and CDR2 sequences are MDHEN and SYDVKM. CDR3 amino acids: CASSLLAGGEQFF. CDR3 DNA sequence: TGTGCCAGCAGTTTGCTAGCGGGGGGTGAGCAGTTCTTC.

A few counts support this clonotype. V gene TRBV12-3 or TRBV12-4 combines with J gene TRBJ2-7; D tentatively reads TRBD1 or TRBD2 (5 bases each). Trimming cost V 0 bases and J 4 bases, with 10 bases left between them. The CDR3 has 14 amino acids. The chain's CDR3 is CASSLAGVGYEQYF. CDR3 coding DNA: TGTGCCAGCAGTTTAGCGGGGGTCGGGTACGAGCAGTACTTC.

The chain links TRBV7-4 to TRBJ2-7, with 8 nucleotides matching TRBD1. The CDR3 consists of 16 residues. CDR1 SGHVT and CDR2 SQSDAQ come from the germline V gene. The trim removed 1 base at V and 1 base at J, leaving 6 bases unmatched. The CDR3 spells CASSLVDREVSYEQYF. For the CDR3, the DNA is TGTGCCAGCAGCTTAGTGGACAGGGAGGTGTCCTACGAGCAGTACTTC. The complete variable domain, with remaining parts taken from reference TRBV7-4 and TRBJ2-7, reads GAGVSQSPRYKVAKRGRDVALRCDSISGHVTLYWYRQTLGQGSEVLTYSQSDAQRDKSGRPSGRFSAERPERSVSTLKIQRTEQGDSAVYLCASSLVDREVSYEQYFGPGTRLTVT.

This clonotype was detected a few times. The CDR3, as DNA: TGTGCCAGCAGCCCAGGGACAGGGGGCACTGAAGCTTTCTTT. Its translation is CASSPGTGGTEAFF. The rearrangement joins TRBV12-3 or TRBV12-4 to TRBJ1-1, with 11 bases lining up with TRBD1. V lost 6 bases to trimming and J lost 4 bases; unmatched junction nucleotides: 4. The CDR3 loop spans 14 amino acids.

This clonotype was observed a handful of times. This chain links TRBV7-6 with TRBJ2-5; 15 nucleotides line up with TRBD2. The CDR3 totals 16 residues. Unmatched junction bases numbered 6, after V lost 5 bases and J lost 5 bases. Per the germline V gene, CDR1 is SGHVS and CDR2 is FNYEAQ. The CDR3 reads CASSEWTSGGAETQYF. CDR3 nucleotides: TGTGCCAGCAGCGAATGGACTAGCGGGGGGGCGGAGACCCAGTACTTC.

V gene TRBV19 combines with J gene TRBJ2-1; no clear D gene. The CDR3 is made up of 13 amino acids. V dropped 8 bases and J dropped 2 bases, with 10 bases sitting between them. Germline loops: CDR1 LNHDA, CDR2 SQIVND (reference sequence). CDR3 coding DNA: TGTGCCAGTGGACGGTCGACCTACAATGAGCAGTTCTTC. Protein: CASGRSTYNEQFF.

Details on this clonotype: At one of its ends the junction is not consistent with the germline gene, which may arise from a read error. The chain has TRBV7-6 and TRBJ2-1, with D possibly being TRBD2 (5 bases). This CDR3 has 15 residues. Germline CDR1 and CDR2: SGHVS and FNYEAQ. CDR3 region: CASSLLGGSLGEQLF. The CDR3 bases are TGTGCCAGCAGCTTATTGGGCGGGTCCCTGGGTGAGCAGCTCTTC.

This rearrangement joins TRBV6-8 to TRBJ2-3; the D gene could be TRBD1 or TRBD2 (5 bases each). CDR1 is MNHGY and CDR2 is SAAAGT in the germline V gene. The CDR3 loop spans 14 amino acids. Trimming took off 5 bases at V and 9 bases at J, with 18 bases between the two ends. DNA for the CDR3: TGTGCCAGCAGTGAGGATCCGGTTTGGGGGACGCAGTATTTT. Its protein product is CASSEDPVWGTQYF.

The chain is built from TRBV7-6 and TRBJ2-4, with D perhaps TRBD1 or TRBD2 (5 bases each). V lost 5 bases to trimming and J lost 1 base, with 15 bases between them. The length of the CDR3 is 16 residues. Germline V CDR1 and CDR2: SGHVS, FNYEAQ. DNA of the CDR3: TGTGCCAGCAGCCACCTCCCCAGGGACGCCAAAAACATTCAGTACTTC. This gives the protein CASSHLPRDAKNIQYF.

The genes are TRBV7-6 and TRBJ2-7, with D possibly matching TRBD2 (5 bases). The CDR3 is made up of 13 amino acids. The germline gives CDR1 SGHVS, CDR2 FNYEAQ. V lost 7 bases and J lost 5, with 15 bases in between. The CDR3 loop is CASTFGVGDEQYF. The DNA for the CDR3 is TGTGCCAGCACCTTCGGAGTCGGGGACGAGCAGTACTTC.

The V gene is TRBV5-1, the J gene TRBJ2-2; TRBD2 might be the D (5 bases). V lost 4 bases and J lost 6, with 10 bases in between. Germline values: CDR1 SGHRS, CDR2 YFSETQ. The CDR3 sequence is 13 residues long. The CDR3 DNA sequence: TGCGCCAGCAGCCTGGACTGGTCCGGGGAGCTGTTTTTT. Its protein product is CASSLDWSGELFF. The full variable domain, rest sourced from reference TRBV5-1 and TRBJ2-2, is KAGVTQTPRYLIKTRGQQVTLSCSPISGHRSVSWYQQTPGQGLQFLFEYFSETQRNKGNFPGRFSGRQFSNSRSEMNVSTLELGDSALYLCASSLDWSGELFFGEGSRLTVL.

The chain employs TRBV9 and TRBJ2-2; TRBD2 matches at 10 bases. Per germline, CDR1 SGDLS and CDR2 YYNGEE. After removal of 0 bases from V and 5 bases from J, the junction contained 4 bases not matched to a gene. This CDR3 is 16 amino acids long. CDR3 loop: CASSVELAGATGELFF. The CDR3 nucleotides are TGTGCCAGCAGCGTAGAGCTAGCGGGGGCTACCGGGGAGCTGTTTTTT. Combining the CDR3 with reference TRBV9 and TRBJ2-2 gives the whole variable domain DSGVTQTPKHLITATGQRVTLRCSPRSGDLSVYWYQQSLDQGLQFLIQYYNGEERAKGNILERFSAQQFPDLHSELNLSSLELGDSALYFCASSVELAGATGELFFGEGSRLTVL.

This clonotype appeared many times. The chain recombines TRBV7-9 with TRBJ2-7, with unresolved D. Trimming shortened V by 3 bases and J by 2 bases, and 2 bases separated the two germline ends. Germline V lookup: CDR1 SEHNR, CDR2 FQNEAQ (reference sequence). The CDR3 extends over 11 amino acids. This CDR3 reads CASSFTYEQYF. The CDR3 DNA follows: TGTGCCAGCAGCTTTACCTACGAGCAGTACTTC.

This clonotype was observed a few times. J is TRBJ2-2 and V is TRBV6-6, with D perhaps TRBD1 or TRBD2 (7 bases each). This CDR3 comprises 15 residues. Germline CDR1 reads MNHNY; CDR2 reads SVGAGI (reference sequence). Trimming cost V 2 bases and J 5 bases, with 12 bases left between them. CDR3 region: CASSYVQGGTGELFF. The CDR3 nucleotides are TGTGCCAGCAGTTACGTCCAGGGGGGGACCGGGGAGCTGTTTTTT.

The chain links TRBV6-2 or TRBV6-3 to TRBJ1-2; D perhaps matches TRBD1 (6 bases). CDR3 size: 16 residues. V lost 4 bases and J 0 bases, leaving 15 bases between the germline ends. Germline CDR1 reads MNHEY; CDR2 reads SVGEGT. CDR3 coding DNA: TGTGCCAGCAGTTCCCTGCGGGACACTACTAACTATGGCTACACCTTC. Amino acids: CASSSLRDTTNYGYTF.